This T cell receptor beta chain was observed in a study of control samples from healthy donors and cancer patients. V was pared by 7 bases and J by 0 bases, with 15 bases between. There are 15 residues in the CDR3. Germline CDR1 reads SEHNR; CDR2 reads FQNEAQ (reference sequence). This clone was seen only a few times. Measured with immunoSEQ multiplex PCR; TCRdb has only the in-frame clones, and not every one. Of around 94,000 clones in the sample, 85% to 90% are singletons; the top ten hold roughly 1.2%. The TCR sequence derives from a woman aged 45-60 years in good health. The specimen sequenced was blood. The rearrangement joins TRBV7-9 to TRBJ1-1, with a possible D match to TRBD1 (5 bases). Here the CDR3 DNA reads TGTGCCAGCACCCCAGTCGGGGGAATGAACACTGAAGCTTTCTTT. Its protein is CASTPVGGMNTEAFF.